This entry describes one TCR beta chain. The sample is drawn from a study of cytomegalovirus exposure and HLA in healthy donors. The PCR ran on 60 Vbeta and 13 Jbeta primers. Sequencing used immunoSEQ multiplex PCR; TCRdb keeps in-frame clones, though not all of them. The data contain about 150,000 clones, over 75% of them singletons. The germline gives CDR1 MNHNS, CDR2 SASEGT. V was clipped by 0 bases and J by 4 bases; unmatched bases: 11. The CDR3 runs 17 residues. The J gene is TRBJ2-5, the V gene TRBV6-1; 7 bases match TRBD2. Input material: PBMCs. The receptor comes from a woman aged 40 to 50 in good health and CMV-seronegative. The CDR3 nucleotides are TGTGCCAGCAGTGAAGCGATATTAGCGGGTACGTCAGAGACCCAGTACTTC. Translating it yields CASSEAILAGTSETQYF.